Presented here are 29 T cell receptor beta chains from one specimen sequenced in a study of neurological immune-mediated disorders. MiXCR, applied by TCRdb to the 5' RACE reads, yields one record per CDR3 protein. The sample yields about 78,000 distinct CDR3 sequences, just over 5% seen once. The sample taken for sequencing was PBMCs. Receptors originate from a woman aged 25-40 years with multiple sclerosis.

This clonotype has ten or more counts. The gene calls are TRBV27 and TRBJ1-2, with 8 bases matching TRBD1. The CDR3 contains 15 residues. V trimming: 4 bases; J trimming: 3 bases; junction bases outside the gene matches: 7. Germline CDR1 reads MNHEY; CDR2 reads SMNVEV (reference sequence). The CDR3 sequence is CASSSRTGWDYGYTF. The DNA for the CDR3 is TGTGCCAGCAGTTCTAGGACAGGGTGGGACTATGGCTACACCTTC.

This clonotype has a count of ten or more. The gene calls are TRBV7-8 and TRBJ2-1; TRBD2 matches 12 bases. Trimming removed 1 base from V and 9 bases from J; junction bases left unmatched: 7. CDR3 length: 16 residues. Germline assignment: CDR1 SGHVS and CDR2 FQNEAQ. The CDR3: CASSLDPTSGSIEQFF. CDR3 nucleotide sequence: TGTGCCAGCAGCTTAGATCCGACTAGCGGGAGTATTGAGCAGTTCTTC.

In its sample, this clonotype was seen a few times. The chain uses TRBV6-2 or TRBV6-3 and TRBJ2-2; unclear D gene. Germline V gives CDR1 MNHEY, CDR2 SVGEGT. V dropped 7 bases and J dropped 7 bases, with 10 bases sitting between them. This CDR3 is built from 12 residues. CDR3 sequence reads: CASTRPSGELFF. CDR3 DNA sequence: TGTGCCAGCACTAGGCCGAGCGGGGAGCTGTTTTTT.

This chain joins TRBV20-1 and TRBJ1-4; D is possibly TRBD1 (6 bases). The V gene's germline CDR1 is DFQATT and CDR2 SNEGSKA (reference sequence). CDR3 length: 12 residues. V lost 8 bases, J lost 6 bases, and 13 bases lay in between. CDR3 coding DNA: TGCAGTTGGACAGCGGTGGATGAAAAACTGTTTTTT. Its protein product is CSWTAVDEKLFF.

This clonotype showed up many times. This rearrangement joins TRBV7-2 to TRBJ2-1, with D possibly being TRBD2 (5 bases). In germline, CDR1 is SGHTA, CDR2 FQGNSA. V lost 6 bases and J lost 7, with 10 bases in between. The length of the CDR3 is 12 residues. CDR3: CASSLRVNEQFF. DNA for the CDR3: TGTGCCAGCAGTTTGCGGGTGAATGAGCAGTTCTTC.

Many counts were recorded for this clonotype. CDR3 protein: CSARDRGGTSGIYNEQFF. In nucleotides, the CDR3 is TGCAGTGCTAGAGATCGAGGTGGGACTAGCGGGATCTACAATGAGCAGTTCTTC. This chain joins TRBV20-1 and TRBJ2-1, with 13 bases identical to TRBD2. Germline-derived CDR1 and CDR2 are DFQATT and SNEGSKA (reference sequence). Trimming at V came to 0 bases and at J to 3 bases, leaving 8 bases not matched to a gene. The CDR3 consists of 18 residues.

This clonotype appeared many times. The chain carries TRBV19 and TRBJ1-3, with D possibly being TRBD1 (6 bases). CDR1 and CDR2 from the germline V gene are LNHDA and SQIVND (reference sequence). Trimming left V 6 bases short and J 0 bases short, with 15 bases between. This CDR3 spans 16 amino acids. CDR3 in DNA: TGTGCCAGTAGCCCGGACAGCAAATACTCTGGAAACACCATATATTTT. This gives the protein CASSPDSKYSGNTIYF.

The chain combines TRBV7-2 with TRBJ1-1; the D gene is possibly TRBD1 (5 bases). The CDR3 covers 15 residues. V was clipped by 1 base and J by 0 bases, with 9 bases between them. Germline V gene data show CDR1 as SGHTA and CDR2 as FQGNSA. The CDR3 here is CASSLGTGMNTEAFF. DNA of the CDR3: TGTGCCAGCAGCTTAGGAACAGGCATGAACACTGAAGCTTTCTTT.

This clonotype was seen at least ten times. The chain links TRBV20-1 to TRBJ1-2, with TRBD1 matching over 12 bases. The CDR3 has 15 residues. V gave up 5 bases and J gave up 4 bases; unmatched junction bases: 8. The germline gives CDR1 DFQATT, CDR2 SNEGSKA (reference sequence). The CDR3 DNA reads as TGCAGTGCTTGGGACCGGGACAGGGGGCTCTATGGCTACACCTTC. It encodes CSAWDRDRGLYGYTF.

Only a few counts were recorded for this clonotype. CDR3 protein: CASSTLAGGPVNEQFF. The DNA of the CDR3 is TGTGCCAGCAGCACCCTAGCGGGAGGGCCTGTTAATGAGCAGTTCTTC. This chain uses TRBV11-2 with TRBJ2-1; 12 nucleotides line up with TRBD2. Germline V CDR1 and CDR2: SGHAT, FQNNGV. J lost 7 bases, V lost 5 bases, and 9 bases had no gene match. This CDR3 region has 16 residues. Using reference TRBV11-2 and TRBJ2-1 for the parts outside the CDR3, the full variable domain is EAGVAQSPRYKIIEKRQSVAFWCNPISGHATLYWYQQILGQGPKLLIQFQNNGVVDDSQLPKDRFSAERLKGVDSTLKIQPAKLEDSAVYLCASSTLAGGPVNEQFFGPGTRLTVL.

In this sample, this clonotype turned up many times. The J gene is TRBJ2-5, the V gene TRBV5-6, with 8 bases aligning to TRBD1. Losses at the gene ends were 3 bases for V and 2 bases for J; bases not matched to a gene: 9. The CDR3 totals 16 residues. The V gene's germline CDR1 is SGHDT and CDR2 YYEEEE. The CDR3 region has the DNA TGTGCCAGCAGCTGGGGGCTACGGACAGGGCAAGAGACCCAGTACTTC. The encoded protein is CASSWGLRTGQETQYF.

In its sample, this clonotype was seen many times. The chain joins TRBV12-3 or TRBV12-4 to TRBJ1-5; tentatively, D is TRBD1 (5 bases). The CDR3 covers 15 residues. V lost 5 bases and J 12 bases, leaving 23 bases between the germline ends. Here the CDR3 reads CASSGSGTPRPLQHF. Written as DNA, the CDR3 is TGTGCCAGCAGTGGCTCCGGGACTCCCCGTCCGCTCCAGCATTTT.

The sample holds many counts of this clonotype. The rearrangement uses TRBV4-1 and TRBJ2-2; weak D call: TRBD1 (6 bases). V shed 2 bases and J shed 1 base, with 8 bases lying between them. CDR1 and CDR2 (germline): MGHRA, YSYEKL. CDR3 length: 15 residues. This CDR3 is CASSQQGLNTGELFF. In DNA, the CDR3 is TGCGCCAGCAGCCAACAGGGGTTGAACACCGGGGAGCTGTTTTTT.

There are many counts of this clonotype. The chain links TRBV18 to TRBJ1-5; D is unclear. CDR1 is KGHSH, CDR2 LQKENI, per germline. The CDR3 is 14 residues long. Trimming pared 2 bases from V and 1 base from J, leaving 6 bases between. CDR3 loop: CASSPKESNQPQHF. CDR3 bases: TGTGCCAGCTCACCAAAGGAGAGCAATCAGCCCCAGCATTTT. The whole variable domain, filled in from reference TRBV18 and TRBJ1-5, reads NAGVMQNPRHLVRRRGQEARLRCSPMKGHSHVYWYRQLPEEGLKFMVYLQKENIIDESGMPKERFSAEFPKEGPSILRIQQVVRGDSAAYFCASSPKESNQPQHFGDGTRLSIL.

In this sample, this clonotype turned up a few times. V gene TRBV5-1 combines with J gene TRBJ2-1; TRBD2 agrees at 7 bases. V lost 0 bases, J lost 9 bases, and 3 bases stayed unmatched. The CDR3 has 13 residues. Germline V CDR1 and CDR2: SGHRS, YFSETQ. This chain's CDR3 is CASSLAPGGEQFF. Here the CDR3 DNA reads TGCGCCAGCAGCTTGGCCCCGGGGGGTGAGCAGTTCTTC.

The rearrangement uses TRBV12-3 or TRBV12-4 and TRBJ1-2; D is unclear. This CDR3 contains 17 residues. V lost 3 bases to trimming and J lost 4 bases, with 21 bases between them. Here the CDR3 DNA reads TGTGCCAGCAGTTTTACCCCGGGGAGGACTACCCGCTATGGCTACACCTTC. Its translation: CASSFTPGRTTRYGYTF.

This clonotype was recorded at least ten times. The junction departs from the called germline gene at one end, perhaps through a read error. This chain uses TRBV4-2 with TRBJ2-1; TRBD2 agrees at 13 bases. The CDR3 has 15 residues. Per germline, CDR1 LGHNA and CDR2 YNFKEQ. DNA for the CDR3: TGTGCCAGCAGCCAAGATCTACTAGCGGGGGGGCATAGGGTCTTC. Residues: CASSQDLLAGGHRVF.

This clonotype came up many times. The CDR3 DNA sequence: TGCAGTGCTGGTAGCGGGAGGGGGTACAATGAGCAGTTCTTC. Translation: CSAGSGRGYNEQFF. The chain has TRBV20-1 and TRBJ2-1, with 11 bases fitting TRBD2. CDR3 length equals 14 residues. V was clipped by 5 bases and J by 4 bases; unmatched bases: 4. In germline, CDR1 is DFQATT, CDR2 SNEGSKA (reference sequence).

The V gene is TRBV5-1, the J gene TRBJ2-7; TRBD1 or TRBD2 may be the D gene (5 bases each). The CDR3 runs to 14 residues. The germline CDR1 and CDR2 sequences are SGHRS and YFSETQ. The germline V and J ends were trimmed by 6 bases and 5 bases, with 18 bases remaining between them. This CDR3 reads CASNLVEGRNEQYF. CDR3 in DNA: TGCGCCAGCAATTTGGTTGAGGGGAGAAACGAGCAGTACTTC.

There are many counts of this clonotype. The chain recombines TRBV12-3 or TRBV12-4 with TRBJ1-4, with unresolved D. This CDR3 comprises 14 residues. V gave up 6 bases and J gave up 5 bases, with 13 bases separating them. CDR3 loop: CASSPLNQNEKLFF. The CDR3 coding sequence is TGTGCCAGCAGCCCTCTCAATCAGAATGAAAAACTGTTTTTT.

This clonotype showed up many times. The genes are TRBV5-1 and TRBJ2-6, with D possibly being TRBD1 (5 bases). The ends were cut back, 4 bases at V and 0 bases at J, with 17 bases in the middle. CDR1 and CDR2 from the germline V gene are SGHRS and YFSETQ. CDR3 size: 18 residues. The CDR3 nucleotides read TGCGCCAGCAGCCTGACAGCGACCAGGACCTCTGGGGCCAACGTCCTGACTTTC. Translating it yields CASSLTATRTSGANVLTF. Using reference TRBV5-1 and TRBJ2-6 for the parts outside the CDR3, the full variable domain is KAGVTQTPRYLIKTRGQQVTLSCSPISGHRSVSWYQQTPGQGLQFLFEYFSETQRNKGNFPGRFSGRQFSNSRSEMNVSTLELGDSALYLCASSLTATRTSGANVLTFGAGSRLTVL.

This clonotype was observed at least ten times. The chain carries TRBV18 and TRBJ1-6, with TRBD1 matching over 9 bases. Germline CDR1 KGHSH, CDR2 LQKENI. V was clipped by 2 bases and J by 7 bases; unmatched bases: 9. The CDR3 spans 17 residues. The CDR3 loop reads CASSPVSTGGRNSPLHF. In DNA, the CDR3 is TGTGCCAGCTCACCAGTCTCGACAGGGGGTAGGAATTCACCCCTCCACTTT. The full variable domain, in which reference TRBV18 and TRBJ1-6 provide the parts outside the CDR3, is NAGVMQNPRHLVRRRGQEARLRCSPMKGHSHVYWYRQLPEEGLKFMVYLQKENIIDESGMPKERFSAEFPKEGPSILRIQQVVRGDSAAYFCASSPVSTGGRNSPLHFGNGTRLTVT.

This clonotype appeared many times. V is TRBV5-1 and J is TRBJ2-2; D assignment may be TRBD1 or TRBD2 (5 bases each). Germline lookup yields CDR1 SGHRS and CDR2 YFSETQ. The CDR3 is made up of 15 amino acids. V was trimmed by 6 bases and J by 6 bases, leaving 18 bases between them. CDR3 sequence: CASITPTGHPGELFF. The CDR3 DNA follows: TGCGCCAGCATCACTCCAACGGGGCATCCCGGGGAGCTGTTTTTT. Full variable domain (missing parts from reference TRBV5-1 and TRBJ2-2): KAGVTQTPRYLIKTRGQQVTLSCSPISGHRSVSWYQQTPGQGLQFLFEYFSETQRNKGNFPGRFSGRQFSNSRSEMNVSTLELGDSALYLCASITPTGHPGELFFGEGSRLTVL.

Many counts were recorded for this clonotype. Here the CDR3 reads CASGQGGANTGELFF. Here the CDR3 DNA reads TGTGCCTCGGGACAGGGGGGCGCGAACACCGGGGAGCTGTTTTTT. The V and J genes are TRBV10-3 and TRBJ2-2, with TRBD1 identical over 11 bases. The CDR3 extends over 15 amino acids. V gave up 11 bases and J gave up 0 bases; unmatched junction bases: 5. Per germline, CDR1 ENHRY and CDR2 SYGVKD.

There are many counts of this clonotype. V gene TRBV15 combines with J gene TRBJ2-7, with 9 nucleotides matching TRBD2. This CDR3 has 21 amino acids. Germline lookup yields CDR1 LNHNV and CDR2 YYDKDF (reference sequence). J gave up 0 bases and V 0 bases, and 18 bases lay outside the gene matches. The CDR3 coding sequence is TGTGCCACCAGCAGAGATCTTCCTCCGGTATTAGCGGGGGAAAACTCCTACGAGCAGTACGTC. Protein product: CATSRDLPPVLAGENSYEQYV.

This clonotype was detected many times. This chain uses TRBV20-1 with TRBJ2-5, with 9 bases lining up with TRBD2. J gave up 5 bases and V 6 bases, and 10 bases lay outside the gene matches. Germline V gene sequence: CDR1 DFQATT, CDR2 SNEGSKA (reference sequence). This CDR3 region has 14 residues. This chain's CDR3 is CSALPGTSPETQYF. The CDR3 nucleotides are TGCAGTGCCCTACCCGGGACTAGCCCCGAGACCCAGTACTTC.

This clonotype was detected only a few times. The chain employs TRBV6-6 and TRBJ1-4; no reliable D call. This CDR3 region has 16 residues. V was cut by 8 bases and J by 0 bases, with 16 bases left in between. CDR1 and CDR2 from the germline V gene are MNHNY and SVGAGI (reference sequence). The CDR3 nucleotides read TGTGCCAGCCGACTATCAGGTGCTCCAACTAATGAAAAACTGTTTTTT. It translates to CASRLSGAPTNEKLFF.

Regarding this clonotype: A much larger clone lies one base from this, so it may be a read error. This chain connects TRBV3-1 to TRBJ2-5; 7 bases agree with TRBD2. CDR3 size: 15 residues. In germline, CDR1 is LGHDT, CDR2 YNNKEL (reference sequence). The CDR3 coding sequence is TGTGCCAGCAGCCAAGATCGGGGGGACCAAGAGAACCAGTACTTC. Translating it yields CASSQDRGDQENQYF.

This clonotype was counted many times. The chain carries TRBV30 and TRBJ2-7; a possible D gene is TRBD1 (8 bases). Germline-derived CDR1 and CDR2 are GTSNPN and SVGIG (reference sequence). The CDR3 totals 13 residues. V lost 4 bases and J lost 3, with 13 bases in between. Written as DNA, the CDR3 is TGTGCCTGGAAGCGGGACAGGCACTACGAGCAGTACTTC. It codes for CAWKRDRHYEQYF.